This is a list of T cell receptor beta chains from one sample in a study of CD8 T cells in ankylosing spondylitis. In TCRdb, the 5' RACE reads were re-called with MiXCR into one record per CDR3 protein. The repertoire includes approximately 140,000 distinct CDR3 sequences, 40% to 50% of them detected once, and approximately 14% sits in the top ten. The sequencing input was synovial fluid, either unsorted or a sorted T cell fraction (not recorded which). The receptors were gathered from a male donor with ankylosing spondylitis. CDR3s include the opening cysteine and the closing phenylalanine or tryptophan.

V gene: TRBV7-2
J gene: TRBJ2-7
CDR3 protein: CASSRTLSYEQYF

V gene: TRBV7-8
J gene: TRBJ2-1
CDR3 protein: CASSPSGGSYNEQFF

V gene: TRBV12-3/TRBV12-4
J gene: TRBJ2-3
CDR3 protein: CASSFYVANTDTQYF

V gene: TRBV13
J gene: TRBJ2-7
CDR3 protein: CASSYYPREQYF

V gene: TRBV9
J gene: TRBJ1-1
CDR3 protein: CASSVELGGAWTEAFF

V gene: TRBV12-3/TRBV12-4
J gene: TRBJ1-2
CDR3 protein: CASTMGTPSYGYTF

V gene: TRBV5-1
J gene: TRBJ2-5
CDR3 protein: CASSLYLGKLQETQYF

V gene: TRBV9
J gene: TRBJ1-1
CDR3 protein: CASSVERRGPLLSAFF

V gene: TRBV7-6
J gene: TRBJ2-5
CDR3 protein: CASSEGFLGETQYF

V gene: TRBV4-1
J gene: TRBJ1-1
CDR3 protein: CATRRGGEYTEAFF

V gene: TRBV12-3/TRBV12-4
J gene: TRBJ2-7
CDR3 protein: CASTTVPGDKYEQYF

V gene: TRBV2
J gene: TRBJ1-2
CDR3 protein: CASPGLASYGYTF

V gene: TRBV4-1
J gene: TRBJ2-1
CDR3 protein: CASSPPFSGRYNEQFF